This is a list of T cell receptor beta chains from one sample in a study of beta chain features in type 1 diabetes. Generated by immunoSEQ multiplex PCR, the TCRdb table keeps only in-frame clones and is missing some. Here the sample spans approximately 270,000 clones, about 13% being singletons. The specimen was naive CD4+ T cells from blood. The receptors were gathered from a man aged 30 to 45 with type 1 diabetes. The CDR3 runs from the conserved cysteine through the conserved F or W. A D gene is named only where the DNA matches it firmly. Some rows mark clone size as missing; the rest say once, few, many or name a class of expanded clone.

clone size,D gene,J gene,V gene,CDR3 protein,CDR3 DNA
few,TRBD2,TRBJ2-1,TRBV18,CASSRQGSRSGRSNEQFF,TGTGCCAGCTCACGCCAGGGGTCTCGCAGCGGGAGGAGTAATGAGCAGTTCTTC
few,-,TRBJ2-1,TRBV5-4,CASSLAPGVAYNEQFF,TGTGCCAGCAGCTTGGCGCCGGGAGTCGCGTACAATGAGCAGTTCTTC
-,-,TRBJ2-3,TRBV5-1,CASSLDIYTDTQYF,TGCGCCAGCAGCTTGGATATATACACAGATACGCAGTATTTT
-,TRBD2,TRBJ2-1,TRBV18,CASSPPGLASYNEQFF,TGTGCCAGCTCCCCGCCGGGACTAGCCTCCTACAATGAGCAGTTCTTC
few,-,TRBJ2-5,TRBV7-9,CASSLGAEETQYF,TGTGCCAGCAGCTTAGGCGCGGAAGAGACCCAGTACTTC
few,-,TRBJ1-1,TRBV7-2,CASPALRGSEAFF,TGTGCCAGCCCCGCTTTAAGGGGCTCTGAAGCTTTCTTT
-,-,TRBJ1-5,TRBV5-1,CASSLAEPWQPQHF,TGCGCCAGCAGCTTGGCCGAGCCGTGGCAGCCCCAGCATTTT
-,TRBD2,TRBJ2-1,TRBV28,CASSSGLAGQQFF,TGTGCCAGCAGTTCCGGACTAGCGGGACAGCAGTTCTTC
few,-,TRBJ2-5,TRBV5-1,CASTQTANQETQYF,TGCGCCAGCACCCAGACAGCCAACCAAGAGACCCAGTACTTC
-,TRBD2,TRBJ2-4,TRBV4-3,CASSQVLTGGGDIQYF,TGCGCCAGCAGCCAAGTTCTAACGGGAGGGGGGGACATTCAGTACTTC
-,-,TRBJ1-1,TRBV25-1,CASSTAGAFTEAFF,TGTGCCAGCAGTACCGCTGGGGCCTTCACTGAAGCTTTCTTT
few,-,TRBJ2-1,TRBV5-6,CASSVDRRGTFF,TGTGCCAGCAGCGTGGACAGGCGGGGAACGTTCTTC
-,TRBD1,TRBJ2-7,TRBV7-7,CASSARQGSYEQYF,TGTGCTAGCAGCGCCCGACAGGGAAGTTACGAGCAGTACTTC
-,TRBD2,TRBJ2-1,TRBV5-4,CASSPSGSTYNEQFF,TGTGCCAGCAGCCCTAGCGGGAGTACCTACAATGAGCAGTTCTTC
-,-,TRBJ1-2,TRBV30,CAWSVHGVGGYTF,TGTGCCTGGAGTGTACACGGGGTGGGAGGCTACACCTTC
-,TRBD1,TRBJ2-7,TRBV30,CAWSRTGGEQYF,TGTGCCTGGAGCAGGACAGGGGGCGAGCAGTACTTC
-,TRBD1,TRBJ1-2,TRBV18,CASARISDRTRGYTF,TGTGCCAGCGCCCGGATTTCGGACAGGACCCGTGGCTACACCTTC
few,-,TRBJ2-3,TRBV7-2,CASSEQLDTQYF,TGTGCCAGCAGCGAACAGCTTGATACGCAGTATTTT
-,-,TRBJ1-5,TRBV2,CATRTVRGNQPQHF,TGTGCCACTCGGACAGTTCGAGGCAATCAGCCCCAGCATTTT
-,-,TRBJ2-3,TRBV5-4,CASSQSTDTQYF,TGTGCCAGCAGCCAGAGCACAGATACGCAGTATTTT
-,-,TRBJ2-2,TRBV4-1,CASSLQGSGTGELFF,TGCGCCAGCAGCCTGCAGGGGAGTGGCACCGGGGAGCTGTTTTTT
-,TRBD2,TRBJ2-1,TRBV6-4,CASSDSSWTSGYNEQFF,TGTGCCAGCAGTGACTCTTCGTGGACTAGCGGATACAATGAGCAGTTCTTC
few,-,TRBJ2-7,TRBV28,CASSRTIHYEQYF,TGTGCCAGCAGTAGGACTATACACTACGAGCAGTACTTC
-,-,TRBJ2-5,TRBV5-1,CASSLAPGTQQETQYF,TGCGCCAGCAGCTTGGCTCCCGGGACACAACAAGAGACCCAGTACTTC
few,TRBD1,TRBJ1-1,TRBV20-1,CSARGQGEAFF,TGCAGTGCTAGAGGACAGGGTGAAGCTTTCTTT
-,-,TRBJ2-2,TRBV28,CASSFTSHTGELFF,TGTGCCAGCAGTTTTACCAGTCACACCGGGGAGCTGTTTTTT
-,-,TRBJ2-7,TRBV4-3,CASSQDVLVYEQYF,TGCGCCAGCAGCCAAGATGTACTAGTTTACGAGCAGTACTTC
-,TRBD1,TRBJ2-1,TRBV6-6,CASGGTGYNEQFF,TGTGCCAGCGGCGGGACAGGGTACAATGAGCAGTTCTTC
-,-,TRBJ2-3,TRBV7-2,CASSSLLGGHTQYF,TGTGCCAGCAGCTCCCTATTGGGGGGGCATACGCAGTATTTT
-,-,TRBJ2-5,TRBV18,CASSPGRKETQYF,TGTGCCAGCTCACCAGGCAGGAAAGAGACCCAGTACTTC
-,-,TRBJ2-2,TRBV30,CAWSRTVNTGELFF,TGTGCCTGGAGTCGGACAGTGAACACCGGGGAGCTGTTTTTT
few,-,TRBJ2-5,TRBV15,CATSRTAKLETQYF,TGTGCCACCAGCAGGACAGCCAAGTTGGAGACCCAGTACTTC
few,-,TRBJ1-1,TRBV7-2,CASSLDGGATEAFF,TGTGCCAGCAGCTTAGACGGGGGGGCCACTGAAGCTTTCTTT
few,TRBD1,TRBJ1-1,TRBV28,CAIQGVRGAFF,TGTGCCATCCAGGGGGTCCGAGGAGCTTTCTTT
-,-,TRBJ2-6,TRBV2,CASNKRKSSGANVLTF,TGTGCCAGCAATAAGCGGAAGAGCTCTGGGGCCAACGTCCTGACTTTC
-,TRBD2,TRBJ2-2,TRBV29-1,CSTGTISTGELFF,TGCAGCACCGGGACTATCTCAACCGGGGAGCTGTTTTTT
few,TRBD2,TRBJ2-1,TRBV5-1,CASSLPTSGGYNEQFF,TGCGCCAGCAGCTTACCTACTAGCGGGGGATACAATGAGCAGTTCTTC
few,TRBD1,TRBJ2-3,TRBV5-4,CASRTGGQAADTQYF,TGTGCCAGCAGGACCGGAGGACAGGCCGCAGATACGCAGTATTTT
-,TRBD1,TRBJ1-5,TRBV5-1,CASSTGQGDSSNQPQHF,TGCGCCAGCAGTACCGGACAGGGAGACAGTAGCAATCAGCCCCAGCATTTT
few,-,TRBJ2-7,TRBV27,CASSFNQVYEQYF,TGTGCCAGCAGTTTCAATCAGGTATACGAGCAGTACTTC
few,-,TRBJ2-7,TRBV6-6,CASSYSGGSYEQYF,TGTGCCAGCAGTTACTCTGGCGGCTCCTACGAGCAGTACTTC
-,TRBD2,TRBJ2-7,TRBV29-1,CSAGAPEREYEQYF,TGCAGCGCTGGGGCCCCCGAGCGGGAGTACGAGCAGTACTTC
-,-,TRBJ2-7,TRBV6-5,CASSYRTSGSYEQYF,TGTGCCAGCAGTTACAGGACATCGGGTTCCTACGAGCAGTACTTC
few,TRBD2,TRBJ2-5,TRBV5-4,CASSLAGVAGGETQYF,TGTGCCAGCAGCTTGGCCGGGGTAGCGGGAGGAGAGACCCAGTACTTC
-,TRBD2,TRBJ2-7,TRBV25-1,CASQAGGSYEQYF,TGTGCCAGCCAAGCGGGAGGTTCCTACGAGCAGTACTTC
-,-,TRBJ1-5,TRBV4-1,CASSQVGRGKDQPQHF,TGCGCCAGCAGCCAAGTGGGCAGGGGAAAGGATCAGCCCCAGCATTTT
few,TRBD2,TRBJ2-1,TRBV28,CASRTSRGLAGGRTYNEQFF,TGTGCCAGCAGAACCAGTAGGGGACTAGCGGGAGGGCGGACCTACAATGAGCAGTTCTTC
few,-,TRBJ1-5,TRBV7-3,CASSFQVDQPQHF,TGTGCCAGCAGCTTCCAGGTTGATCAGCCCCAGCATTTT